There are many counts of the clone carrying this T cell receptor (beta chain). Its target is not known. This entry belongs to a study of T cells in Graves' hyperthyroidism and ophthalmopathy. Findings of the study overall: Among thyroid clonotypes expanded above 0.001, most also appeared in blood.

Germline CDR1 is LGHDT and CDR2 is YNNKEL (reference sequence). The V end was cut by 3 bases, the J end by 7 bases, with 18 bases between. The CDR3 consists of 15 residues. There were TCR beta CDR3 regions amplified from RNA transcripts. The primer set for the first-round RT-PCR of the TCR CDR3 was HTBI. TCRdb independently ran MiXCR on the multiplex PCR reads; one entry per CDR3 protein. The table records 300,000 or so distinct CDR3 sequences, around a sixth of them present only once. V and J are TRBV3-1 and TRBJ1-2; D gene uncertain. The receptor was isolated from a man younger than 40 with Graves' hyperthyroidism. The sequencing sample was made of blood. The CDR3 DNA sequence: TGTGCCAGCAGCCACCTTTCTCCCGAAGCTGGTGGCTACACCTTC. It is translated as CASSHLSPEAGGYTF.